These T cell receptor beta chains were read from a single sample in a study of blood T cell repertoires in COVID-19. Using immunoSEQ multiplex PCR, the repertoire was profiled, and TCRdb retains in-frame clones only, with some absent. The profile shows more than 65,000 clones, 80% of them singletons. The specimen was peripheral blood. All receptors derive from a man between 60 and 75 years old with active or convalescent COVID-19. Each CDR3 is given with its conserved first and last residue. The D gene is left open where the match is weak. Part of the rows lack a size; the others show once, few, many or a class for expanded clones.

v_call	d_call	clone_size	j_call	cdr3_nt	cdr3_aa
TRBV3-1/TRBV3-2	TRBD2	few	TRBJ2-5	TGTGCCAGCAGCCAAGAAGGTGGCGGGGGGAAGACCCAGTACTTC	CASSQEGGGGKTQYF
TRBV7-7	NA	NA	TRBJ1-5	TGTGCTAGCAAGGGGTTAAGCAATCAGCCCCAGCATTTT	CASKGLSNQPQHF
TRBV7-2	TRBD2	NA	TRBJ2-5	TGTGCCAGCAGGCCCCCTAGCGGGGGGGGAGGGGAGACCCAGTACTTC	CASRPPSGGGGETQYF
TRBV28	NA	NA	TRBJ2-6	TGTGCCAGCAGTACTAGCTCTGGGGCCAACGTCCTGACTTTC	CASSTSSGANVLTF
TRBV6-5	NA	NA	TRBJ2-7	TGTGCCAGCAGATATAATCGGGGTTACGCCTACGAGCAGTACTTC	CASRYNRGYAYEQYF
TRBV4-3	TRBD1	NA	TRBJ1-1	TGCGCCAGCAGCCAAGATCTTTTGGCGACAGGGACGAACACTGAAGCTTTCTTT	CASSQDLLATGTNTEAFF
TRBV19	TRBD1	NA	TRBJ1-2	TGTGCCAGTAGTATTTTCACAGGGGGCCTTGACTATGGCTACACCTTC	CASSIFTGGLDYGYTF
TRBV29-1	NA	many	TRBJ1-1	TGCAGCGTTGAAGAGGGAAACAGGGTCCCTGAAGCTTTCTTT	CSVEEGNRVPEAFF
TRBV6-6	TRBD1	NA	TRBJ1-5	TGTGCCAGCAGTTACATCGGGACAGGGGTGGGTCAGCCCCAGCATTTT	CASSYIGTGVGQPQHF
TRBV4-3	TRBD1	once	TRBJ2-7	TGCGCCAGCAGCCAAGTCGCAGGGGGCTACGAGCAGTACTTC	CASSQVAGGYEQYF
TRBV4-2	NA	NA	TRBJ2-1	TGTGCCAGCAGCCAAGTAGGAGGGACGGCCTACAATGAGCAGTTCTTC	CASSQVGGTAYNEQFF
TRBV4-1	NA	NA	TRBJ1-4	TGCGCCAGCAGCCTAAGGGAGGGAAGCGCAACTAATGAAAAACTGTTTTTT	CASSLREGSATNEKLFF
TRBV4-2	TRBD2	NA	TRBJ2-7	TGTGCCAGCAGCCAAGAAGAATTGAGCGGGGACTACGAGCAGTACTTC	CASSQEELSGDYEQYF
TRBV15	TRBD2	NA	TRBJ2-5	TGTGCCACCAGCAGAGCTAGGGAGCGGGGGGGGTCGGGGACCCAGTACTTC	CATSRARERGGSGTQYF
TRBV29-1	TRBD1	NA	TRBJ1-1	TGCAGCGCCTCCGGGACAGGGGGTCAGGACACTGAAGCTTTCTTT	CSASGTGGQDTEAFF
TRBV5-5	NA	NA	TRBJ1-1	TGTGCCAGCACCCCGACAGAGATGAACACTGAAGCTTTCTTT	CASTPTEMNTEAFF
TRBV25-1	NA	NA	TRBJ1-3	TGTGCCAGCAGTGAACCACCGGGGGTTGGAAACACCATATATTTT	CASSEPPGVGNTIYF
TRBV2	TRBD2	NA	TRBJ2-5	TGTGCCAGCCGTAGGCGGGGGGGCGTTGAGACCCAGTACTTC	CASRRRGGVETQYF
TRBV19	TRBD2	NA	TRBJ2-7	TGTGCCAGTAGCTCCCCCCCCCGGTTTAGCGGGGGGGATAAGACCTACGAGCAGTACTTC	CASSSPPRFSGGDKTYEQYF
TRBV11-2	NA	NA	TRBJ2-3	TGTGCCAGCAGCCGACGGACAGGGTCGGGGGGTGATACGCAGTATTTT	CASSRRTGSGGDTQYF
TRBV4-1	NA	NA	TRBJ2-5	TGCGCCAGCAGCCAAGATCAGGGTTCAGAGACCCAGTACTTC	CASSQDQGSETQYF
TRBV29-1	NA	NA	TRBJ1-2	TGCAGCGTTGAGGACTTGAACTATGGCTACACCTTC	CSVEDLNYGYTF
TRBV7-8	NA	NA	TRBJ1-1	TGTGCCAGCAGCTCGGGATTAGGGACATCGAACACTGAAGCTTTCTTT	CASSSGLGTSNTEAFF
TRBV7-6	TRBD1	NA	TRBJ1-2	TGTGCCAGTCTACCAGTAGACAGGGATCAGGGGTATGGCTACACCTTC	CASLPVDRDQGYGYTF
TRBV4-1	TRBD2	few	TRBJ2-2	TGCGCCAGCAGCCAAGATTATGGCGGGGGGGCCTACACCGGGGAGCTGTTTTTT	CASSQDYGGGAYTGELFF
TRBV2	TRBD1	NA	TRBJ2-7	TGTGCCAGCAGTCCCGACAGGGTCGAGCAGTACTTC	CASSPDRVEQYF
TRBV30	TRBD2	NA	TRBJ2-7	TGTGCCTGGAGTCGCCCGGGGGAGGGGCAGTACTTC	CAWSRPGEGQYF
TRBV12-3/TRBV12-4	NA	NA	TRBJ2-3	TGTGCCAGCAGTTACCAGAGGGCAGATACACAGTATTTT	CASSYQRADTQYF
TRBV7-9	NA	NA	TRBJ2-1	TGTGCCAGCAGCAACAGGGTCTATGAGCAGTTCTTC	CASSNRVYEQFF
TRBV9	TRBD2	few	TRBJ2-5	TGTGCCAGCAGCGTAGGCACTAGCGGGGCCTGGGGGACCCAGTACTTC	CASSVGTSGAWGTQYF
TRBV10-3	TRBD2	NA	TRBJ2-1	TGTGCCATCAGTGAGTCCACGAGGCTAGCGGGGGGTTTCGAGCAGTTCTTC	CAISESTRLAGGFEQFF
TRBV3-1/TRBV3-2	NA	NA	TRBJ2-1	TGTGCCAGCAGCCCAGACCTAGACAATGAGCAGTTCTTC	CASSPDLDNEQFF
TRBV5-1	NA	NA	TRBJ1-4	TGCGCCAGCAGCACGGGTCCTGATGAAAAACTGTTTTTT	CASSTGPDEKLFF
TRBV20-1	TRBD1	NA	TRBJ1-5	TGCAGTGCCAGTAAACAGGGGGATCATAGCAATCAGCCCCAGCATTTT	CSASKQGDHSNQPQHF
TRBV13	TRBD1	once	TRBJ2-7	TGTGCCAGCAGCTTAGAAGGACAGGTATACGAGCAGTACTTC	CASSLEGQVYEQYF
TRBV19	NA	NA	TRBJ1-4	TGTGCCAGTAGTCTTCGGACACTTGGAAATGAAAAACTGTTTTTT	CASSLRTLGNEKLFF
TRBV9	TRBD1	few	TRBJ1-1	TGTGCCAGCAGCCAGGGACAGGCTAAAAACACTGAAGCTTTCTTT	CASSQGQAKNTEAFF
TRBV6-1	TRBD1	NA	TRBJ1-6	TGTGCCAGCAGTGGCCCCCGGGACAGGGTAAAGGATAATTCACCCCTCCACTTT	CASSGPRDRVKDNSPLHF
TRBV2	NA	NA	TRBJ2-7	TGTGCCAGCAGTGAACAGGGCCACGAGCAGTACTTC	CASSEQGHEQYF
TRBV9	NA	NA	TRBJ2-2	TGTGCCAGCAGCGTAGGAGGGAACACCGGGGAGCTGTTTTTT	CASSVGGNTGELFF
TRBV5-4	NA	NA	TRBJ1-1	TGTGCCAGCAGCTTACAGGGTGGCGAGGAAGCTTTCTTT	CASSLQGGEEAFF
TRBV4-3	TRBD1	few	TRBJ2-3	TGCGCCAGCAGCCCCACAGGGGTTGTCGCAGATACGCAGTATTTT	CASSPTGVVADTQYF
TRBV7-2	NA	once	TRBJ2-1	TGTGCCAGCAGCTTCCCAGGGCGCAATGAGCAGTTCTTC	CASSFPGRNEQFF
TRBV2	NA	NA	TRBJ2-7	TGTGCCACGCGCGAAGCGGAATCCTACGAGCAGTACTTC	CATREAESYEQYF
TRBV10-3	TRBD1	NA	TRBJ1-1	TGTGCCATCAGTTCCGGACAGGGTTTGTACACTGAAGCTTTCTTT	CAISSGQGLYTEAFF
TRBV7-9	TRBD2	NA	TRBJ2-1	TGTGCCAGCAGCTTAGGGACTAGCGGGGTGTATGAGCAGTTCTTC	CASSLGTSGVYEQFF
TRBV12-3/TRBV12-4	NA	NA	TRBJ1-3	TGTGCCAGCAGGACAGAATCTGGAAACACCATATATTTT	CASRTESGNTIYF
TRBV27	NA	NA	TRBJ1-6	TGTGCCAGCAGTTTAAGAGGGAGCTCCTATAATTCACCCCTCCACTTT	CASSLRGSSYNSPLHF
TRBV4-3	NA	NA	TRBJ1-1	TGCGCCAGCAGCCAAACACAGAACACTGAAGCTTTCTTT	CASSQTQNTEAFF
TRBV5-4	TRBD1	NA	TRBJ2-2	TGTGCCAGCAGCTCCAGGACAGGGGCCGACACCGGGGAGCTGTTTTTT	CASSSRTGADTGELFF
TRBV3-1/TRBV3-2	NA	once	TRBJ2-6	TGTGCCAGCAGCTACTCTGGGGCCAACGTCCTGACTTTC	CASSYSGANVLTF
TRBV9	NA	NA	TRBJ1-2	TGTGCCAGCAGCGCCGGTGGAGACAGTAACTATGGCTACACCTTC	CASSAGGDSNYGYTF